Shown below are 16 T cell receptor beta chains from a single sample sequenced in a study of identical twins (TCRdb year 2016). The library was generated by 5' RACE. Sequencing was carried out with an Illumina HiSeq 2000. The raw public data were reprocessed by TCRdb itself: fastp quality trimming at Q25, MiXCR clonotype calling, in-frame beta chains only. Each record represents a unique CDR3 protein, reported with the most common genes and DNA among its rows. Recorded for this sample are some 660,000 distinct CDR3 sequences; approximately 9% of them occurred a single time. Jointly, the top ten make up around 0.98% of the sample. These same records also appear under a second study, on yellow fever vaccine responses in identical twins.

Source material: PBMCs. The receptor set was obtained from a young woman in good health.

The chain carries TRBV5-1 and TRBJ1-1; D may be TRBD1 (5 bases). The ends were cut back, 2 bases at V and 6 bases at J, with 14 bases in the middle. The length of the CDR3 is 14 residues. Per germline, CDR1 SGHRS and CDR2 YFSETQ. CDR3 sequence (DNA): TGCGCCAGCAGCTTTTGGGGCGCGGGCGCTGAAGCTTTCTTT. Translated: CASSFWGAGAEAFF.

At least ten counts were recorded for this clonotype. CDR3 in DNA: TGTGCCAGCACCCAATCCGGGAGCTCCTACAATGAGCAGTTCTTC. It yields the protein CASTQSGSSYNEQFF. V is TRBV21-1 and J is TRBJ2-1. TRBV21-1 is assigned pseudogene status. The CDR3 totals 15 residues.

This clonotype was observed a few times. This rearrangement joins TRBV5-6 to TRBJ2-7; D possibly uses TRBD1 or TRBD2 (5 bases each). Germline V gene lookup returns CDR1 SGHDT and CDR2 YYEEEE. The V and J ends lost 3 bases and 5 bases respectively, with 15 bases between them. The CDR3 has 14 residues. CDR3 sequence: CASSWDLVGHEQYF. The DNA of the CDR3 is TGTGCCAGCAGCTGGGACCTGGTGGGCCACGAGCAGTACTTC.

The chain links TRBV7-2 to TRBJ2-2; 8 bases agree with TRBD2. The CDR3 extends over 18 amino acids. From germline, CDR1 is SGHTA and CDR2 FQGNSA. V dropped 2 bases and J dropped 1; count of bases not matched to a gene: 9. The chain's CDR3 is CASSLSGGGRKNTGELFF. The CDR3 nucleotides read TGTGCCAGCAGCTTAAGCGGCGGGGGGCGGAAGAACACCGGGGAGCTGTTTTTT.

V and J are TRBV25-1 and TRBJ2-6; 7 bases line up with TRBD2. Germline assignment: CDR1 MGHDK and CDR2 SYGVNS. V lost 3 bases to trimming and J lost 4 bases; unmatched junction nucleotides: 3. CDR3 length equals 15 residues. The CDR3 coding sequence is TGTGCCAGCAGTGATAGCGGGCTAGGGGCCAACGTCCTGACTTTC. This sequence encodes CASSDSGLGANVLTF.

The V and J genes are TRBV12-3 or TRBV12-4 and TRBJ1-2, with 9 nucleotides matching TRBD1. Losses at the gene ends were 1 base for V and 3 bases for J; bases not matched to a gene: 3. This CDR3 is 15 amino acids long. In nucleotides, the CDR3 is TGTGCCAGCAGTTTAGAGGGGACAGGGTACTATGGCTACACCTTC. Amino acids: CASSLEGTGYYGYTF.

This clonotype came up a few times. The chain carries TRBV7-2 and TRBJ2-7; 11 bases align to TRBD2. The CDR3 runs 13 residues. J lost 3 bases, V lost 9 bases, and 4 bases had no gene match. Germline V gene lookup returns CDR1 SGHTA and CDR2 FQGNSA. The CDR3 DNA reads as TGTGCCAGACTAGCGGGGGTAAACTACGAGCAGTACTTC. As protein: CARLAGVNYEQYF.

This clonotype was seen more than once but under ten times. The V and J genes are TRBV7-2 and TRBJ2-1; TRBD2 agrees at 14 bases. Germline V gene data show CDR1 as SGHTA and CDR2 as FQGNSA. The CDR3 is 17 amino acids. V dropped 2 bases and J dropped 7; count of bases not matched to a gene: 7. This chain's CDR3 is CASSLKKTSGRANEQFF. The CDR3 DNA sequence: TGTGCCAGCAGCTTAAAAAAGACTAGCGGGAGGGCAAATGAGCAGTTCTTC.

The chain couples TRBV15 to TRBJ2-1, with TRBD2 identical over 10 bases. Trimming at V came to 4 bases and at J to 6 bases, leaving 6 bases not matched to a gene. This CDR3 is built from 15 residues. Germline V gives CDR1 LNHNV, CDR2 YYDKDF (reference sequence). The CDR3: CATSKLAGVSNEQFF. CDR3 DNA: TGTGCCACCAGCAAGCTAGCGGGAGTTTCCAATGAGCAGTTCTTC.

This clonotype was seen at least ten times. The gene calls are TRBV6-5 and TRBJ2-5; the D is unclear. This CDR3 comprises 11 residues. CDR1 and CDR2 (germline): MNHEY, SVGAGI. Trimming cost V 5 bases and J 5 bases, with 6 bases left between them. The CDR3 spells CASSNRETQYF. CDR3 sequence (DNA): TGTGCCAGCAGTAACCGGGAGACCCAGTACTTC.

This clonotype was observed a handful of times. The rearrangement uses TRBV11-1 and TRBJ2-1, with D perhaps TRBD2 (6 bases). V was shortened by 7 bases and J by 4 bases, with 20 bases between the two germline ends. Germline assignment: CDR1 SGHAT and CDR2 FQDESV (reference sequence). The length of the CDR3 is 16 residues. This CDR3 reads CASTDTRGRIYNEQFF. CDR3 DNA: TGTGCCAGCACCGATACGCGGGGCCGGATTTACAATGAGCAGTTCTTC. Full variable domain (rest looked up from reference TRBV11-1 and TRBJ2-1): EAEVAQSPRYKITEKSQAVAFWCDPISGHATLYWYRQILGQGPELLVQFQDESVVDDSQLPKDRFSAERLKGVDSTLKIQPAELGDSAMYLCASTDTRGRIYNEQFFGPGTRLTVL.

The CDR3 here is CASSLAPGIYEQYF. The CDR3 region has the DNA TGCGCCAGCAGCTTGGCGCCGGGGATCTACGAGCAGTACTTC. The chain has TRBV5-1 and TRBJ2-7; possibly TRBD2 for D (5 bases). Trimming removed 0 bases at V and 3 bases at J, with 10 bases between. This CDR3 spans 14 amino acids. Germline CDR1 is SGHRS and CDR2 is YFSETQ.

In DNA form, the CDR3 reads TGTGCCAGCGCATGGACTAGCGGGGGGGCCATGGAGTTCTTC. This translates into CASAWTSGGAMEFF. V and J are TRBV2 and TRBJ2-1; 15 nucleotides align to TRBD2. Losses at the gene ends were 8 bases for V and 14 bases for J; bases not matched to a gene: 10. There are 14 residues in the CDR3. Germline CDR1 SNHLY, CDR2 FYNNEI.

This clonotype has at least ten counts. The chain is built from TRBV20-1 and TRBJ1-1; D might be TRBD1 (5 bases). Germline V lookup: CDR1 DFQATT, CDR2 SNEGSKA (reference sequence). This CDR3 is 14 amino acids long. CDR3 nucleotides: TGCAGGCCGGTAGCAGGGCCTATGAACACTGAAGCTTTCTTT. It yields the protein CRPVAGPMNTEAFF.

The chain links TRBV27 to TRBJ1-5; D may be TRBD1 (6 bases). CDR1 and CDR2 (germline): MNHEY, SMNVEV (reference sequence). The germline V and J ends were trimmed by 4 bases and 7 bases, with 14 bases remaining between them. There are 14 residues in the CDR3. DNA of the CDR3: TGTGCCAGCAGTTCCGGGGGGGCAGACCAGCCCCAGCATTTT. Its protein is CASSSGGADQPQHF.

This clonotype has only a few counts. The chain recombines TRBV30 with TRBJ2-2; D perhaps matches TRBD1 (5 bases). Trimming cost V 2 bases and J 2 bases, with 9 bases left between them. Per germline, CDR1 GTSNPN and CDR2 SVGIG (reference sequence). The CDR3 is 14 amino acids. The CDR3 DNA reads as TGTGCCTGGAGTACAGGCGGAAACACCGGGGAGCTGTTTTTT. Translation: CAWSTGGNTGELFF.